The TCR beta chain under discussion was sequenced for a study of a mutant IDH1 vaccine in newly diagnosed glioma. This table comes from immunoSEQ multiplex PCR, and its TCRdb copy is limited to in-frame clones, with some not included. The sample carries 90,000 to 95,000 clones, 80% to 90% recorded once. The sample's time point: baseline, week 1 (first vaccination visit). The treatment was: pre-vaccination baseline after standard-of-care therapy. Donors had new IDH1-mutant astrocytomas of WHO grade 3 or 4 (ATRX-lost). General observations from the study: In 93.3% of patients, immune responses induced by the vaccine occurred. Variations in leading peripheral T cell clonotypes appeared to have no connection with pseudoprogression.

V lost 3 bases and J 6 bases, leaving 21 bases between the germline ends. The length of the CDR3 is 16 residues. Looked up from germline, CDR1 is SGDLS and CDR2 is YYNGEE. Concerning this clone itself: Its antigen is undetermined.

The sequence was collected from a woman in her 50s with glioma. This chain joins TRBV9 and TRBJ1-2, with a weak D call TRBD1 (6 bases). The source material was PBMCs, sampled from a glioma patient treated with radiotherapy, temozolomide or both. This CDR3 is CASSETPRQEWDGYTF. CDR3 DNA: TGTGCCAGCAGCGAGACCCCTCGACAGGAGTGGGATGGCTACACCTTC.